At least ten counts were recorded for the clone carrying this TCR beta chain. These data originate in a study of T cells after yellow fever vaccination. Via MiXCR, TCRdb re-called the 5' RACE reads, giving one row per CDR3 protein. The sample gives approximately 120,000 distinct CDR3 sequences, 13% to 15% of which show up once; around 40% is in the top ten. There are 16 residues in the CDR3. With 0 bases clipped from V and 4 bases from J, the junction kept 6 bases outside the gene matches. In germline, CDR1 is LGHNA, CDR2 YNFKEQ. The chain is built from TRBV4-2 and TRBJ2-3; 8 nucleotides align to TRBD2. The receptor comes from a man between 18 and 29 years old who received the YFV17D yellow fever vaccine. The input for sequencing was CD8+ T cells sorted from PBMCs, taken 5 days after the yellow fever booster vaccination. The chain's CDR3 is CASSQDMSGGADTQYF. As DNA, the CDR3 is TGTGCCAGCAGCCAAGATATGAGCGGGGGAGCAGATACGCAGTATTTT.